These 32 T cell receptor beta chains were all obtained from the same sample, sequenced in a study of blood T cell repertoires in COVID-19. Produced via immunoSEQ multiplex PCR; TCRdb's table is partial and in-frame only. Of roughly 260,000 clones in the sample, approximately 91% were seen once. Sequencing input: peripheral blood. These receptors were taken from a woman aged 25 to 39 with COVID-19, enrolled during active disease.

CDR3 in amino acids: CASSLGAGYGYTF. The CDR3 DNA reads as TGTGCCAGCAGCTTAGGGGCGGGCTATGGCTACACCTTC. The V call is TRBV7-2, the J call TRBJ1-2; D is ambiguous. Germline V CDR1 and CDR2: SGHTA, FQGNSA. The CDR3 is 13 amino acids. The germline V and J ends were trimmed by 1 base and 4 bases, with 7 bases remaining between them. Looking up the rest from reference TRBV7-2 and TRBJ1-2 gives the full variable domain: GAGVSQSPSNKVTEKGKDVELRCDPISGHTALYWYRQSLGQGLEFLIYFQGNSAPDKSGLPSDRFSAERTGGSVSTLTIQRTQQEDSAVYLCASSLGAGYGYTFGSGTRLTVV.

The CDR3 protein is CASSLVRRGRYEQYF. The CDR3 DNA is TGTGCCAGCAGCTTAGTACGAAGGGGTCGCTACGAGCAGTACTTC. This chain connects TRBV11-2 to TRBJ2-7; a possible D gene is TRBD1 (5 bases). Trimming pared 1 base from V and 3 bases from J, leaving 13 bases between. Germline CDR1 and CDR2: SGHAT and FQNNGV. This CDR3 region has 15 residues.

This clone was observed once. This chain joins TRBV5-1 and TRBJ2-5; a possible D gene is TRBD2 (5 bases). Germline V gene lookup returns CDR1 SGHRS and CDR2 YFSETQ. The CDR3 covers 13 residues. Trimming stripped 1 base from V and 5 bases from J, with 9 bases between. The CDR3, as DNA: TGCGCCAGCAGCTTGTCGGAGGAGGAGACCCAGTACTTC. It specifies CASSLSEEETQYF.

This clone was observed a handful of times. The rearrangement uses TRBV2 and TRBJ2-1; TRBD2 matches at 12 bases. Germline assignment: CDR1 SNHLY and CDR2 FYNNEI. Germline trimming cut 4 bases from V and 9 bases from J; bases unmatched to any gene: 7. The CDR3 is 15 amino acids. In DNA, the CDR3 is TGTGCCAGCAGTGGGCGACTAGCGGGAGCAACTGAGCAGTTCTTC. Protein: CASSGRLAGATEQFF.

The V and J genes are TRBV30 and TRBJ2-1; 7 bases line up with TRBD1. The germline V gene has CDR1 GTSNPN and CDR2 SVGIG (reference sequence). The CDR3 extends over 13 amino acids. V lost 4 bases to trimming and J lost 10 bases; unmatched junction nucleotides: 10. CDR3 sequence: CAWNEGANLEQFF. CDR3 DNA: TGTGCCTGGAATGAGGGGGCGAACCTCGAGCAGTTCTTC. Looking up the rest from reference TRBV30 and TRBJ2-1 gives the full variable domain: SQTIHQWPATLVQPVGSPLSLECTVEGTSNPNLYWYRQAAGRGLQLLFYSVGIGQISSEVPQNLSASRPQDRQFILSSKKLLLSDSGFYLCAWNEGANLEQFFGPGTRLTVL.

The chain links TRBV9 to TRBJ1-6; D might be TRBD1 (5 bases). Germline-derived CDR1 and CDR2 are SGDLS and YYNGEE. The CDR3 loop spans 13 amino acids. V gave up 5 bases and J gave up 9 bases, with 12 bases separating them. CDR3 DNA sequence: TGTGCCAGCAGGGGGCTGGGGGGTTCACCCCTCCACTTT. Encoded protein: CASRGLGGSPLHF.

The chain employs TRBV10-3 and TRBJ2-5; possibly TRBD2 for D (5 bases). The CDR3 runs 17 residues. V was pared by 3 bases and J by 4 bases, with 21 bases between. Looked up from germline, CDR1 is ENHRY and CDR2 is SYGVKD. The CDR3 sequence is CAISDSWRIAIGETQYF. CDR3 DNA: TGTGCCATCAGTGACTCCTGGAGGATAGCGATTGGAGAGACCCAGTACTTC.

This chain links TRBV3-1 (or the pseudogene TRBV3-2) with TRBJ1-1; 9 bases line up with TRBD1. The CDR3 runs to 13 residues. The germline gives CDR1 LGHDT, CDR2 YNNKEL (reference sequence). V gave up 6 bases and J gave up 11 bases; unmatched junction bases: 10. This CDR3 is CASRGTGGAEAFF. DNA of the CDR3: TGTGCCAGCAGGGGTACAGGGGGCGCCGAGGCTTTCTTT.

V usage is TRBV15 and J usage is TRBJ1-1; 7 nucleotides align to TRBD1. V lost 4 bases and J lost 3; bases outside the gene matches: 2. CDR1 LNHNV and CDR2 YYDKDF come from the germline V gene (reference sequence). The CDR3 has 13 residues. CDR3 amino acids: CATSIQGDTEAFF. As DNA, the CDR3 is TGTGCCACCAGCATTCAGGGGGACACTGAAGCTTTCTTT.

The chain combines TRBV6-5 with TRBJ2-1; D is possibly TRBD1 (6 bases). The CDR3 totals 12 residues. The V gene's germline CDR1 is MNHEY and CDR2 SVGAGI. V was trimmed by 6 bases and J by 7 bases, leaving 10 bases between them. The chain's CDR3 is CASSYTGNEQFF. The CDR3 DNA is TGTGCCAGCAGCTACACAGGGAATGAGCAGTTCTTC.

The gene calls are TRBV27 and TRBJ1-5; TRBD1 is a possible D gene (5 bases). Between the trimmed V and J ends, which lost 4 bases and 1 base, there was a span of 20 bases. The CDR3 is 18 residues long. Germline V gives CDR1 MNHEY, CDR2 SMNVEV (reference sequence). CDR3 loop: CASSSRKAGQVSNQPQHF. CDR3 sequence (DNA): TGTGCCAGCAGTTCCCGAAAGGCAGGGCAGGTGAGCAATCAGCCCCAGCATTTT.

The CDR3 protein is CASSLDAGGPYEQYF. The CDR3 coding sequence is TGTGCCAGCAGCTTAGACGCGGGAGGGCCCTACGAGCAGTACTTC. This rearrangement joins TRBV7-6 to TRBJ2-7; 9 positions agree with TRBD2. Germline V lookup: CDR1 SGHVS, CDR2 FNYEAQ. V was clipped by 1 base and J by 2 bases; unmatched bases: 3. The CDR3 is 15 residues long.

The chain uses TRBV4-2 and TRBJ2-3, with 10 bases identical to TRBD2. V lost 0 bases to trimming and J lost 3 bases; unmatched junction nucleotides: 6. The CDR3 spans 17 residues. The germline CDR1 and CDR2 sequences are LGHNA and YNFKEQ. CDR3 DNA: TGTGCCAGCAGCCAAGATAAAAGCGGGAGGGAGACAGATACGCAGTATTTT. As protein: CASSQDKSGRETDTQYF.

The rearrangement links TRBV28 to TRBJ1-2, with 8 bases matching TRBD1. V was pared by 6 bases and J by 5 bases, with 5 bases of the junction left unmatched. CDR1 is MDHEN and CDR2 is SYDVKM in the germline V gene. This CDR3 is built from 13 residues. CDR3: CASRDRAGYGYTF. The CDR3 DNA follows: TGTGCCAGCAGGGACAGGGCGGGTTATGGCTACACCTTC.

The CDR3 nucleotides are TGTGCCACCAGCAGAGATCCAGCGGGACCCTACGAGCAGTACTTC. As protein: CATSRDPAGPYEQYF. The genes are TRBV15 and TRBJ2-7, with TRBD2 matching 7 bases. Trimming at V came to 0 bases and at J to 2 bases, leaving 4 bases not matched to a gene. The germline V gene encodes CDR1 LNHNV and CDR2 YYDKDF (reference sequence). This CDR3 has 15 amino acids.

The gene calls are TRBV7-2 and TRBJ2-7; 14 bases agree with TRBD2. Germline V gene lookup returns CDR1 SGHTA and CDR2 FQGNSA. This CDR3 comprises 15 residues. The junction had 6 bases not matched to a gene; V was cut back by 5 bases and J by 6 bases. CDR3 sequence (DNA): TGTGCCAGCAGCCCACCGACTAGCGGGAGGGTCGAGCAGTACTTC. It is translated as CASSPPTSGRVEQYF.

The DNA of the CDR3 is TGTGCCAGCAGCCCTTCTAGCGGGAGGGATACAGATACGCAGTATTTT. Translating gives CASSPSSGRDTDTQYF. The chain employs TRBV5-4 and TRBJ2-3, with TRBD2 identical over 12 bases. CDR1 and CDR2 (germline): SGHNT, YYREEE (reference sequence). J lost 3 bases, V lost 4 bases, and 6 bases had no gene match. The CDR3 is made up of 16 amino acids.

The V gene is TRBV28, the J gene TRBJ1-2; a weak D match, TRBD1 (5 bases). The CDR3 spans 14 residues. Germline V gene data show CDR1 as MDHEN and CDR2 as SYDVKM. V was cut by 5 bases and J by 5 bases, with 15 bases left in between. The CDR3 nucleotides are TGTGCCAGCAGTGGTCCGGGACTAAAGTATGGCTACACCTTC. Translating it yields CASSGPGLKYGYTF.

This clone was observed once. The chain joins TRBV30 to TRBJ1-3; D perhaps matches TRBD1 (5 bases). This CDR3 is 13 amino acids long. CDR1 is GTSNPN, CDR2 SVGIG, per germline (reference sequence). V was trimmed by 3 bases and J by 4 bases, leaving 10 bases between them. CDR3 coding DNA: TGTGCCTGGAGCCAGGGTTTAGGAAACACCATATATTTT. Its translation is CAWSQGLGNTIYF.

This rearrangement joins TRBV5-1 to TRBJ1-5; D remains ambiguous. This CDR3 contains 17 residues. Trimming left V 0 bases short and J 0 bases short, with 13 bases between. CDR1 is SGHRS and CDR2 is YFSETQ in the germline V gene. The CDR3 DNA is TGCGCCAGCAGCTTGGCCATCGGGGTCCGTAGCAATCAGCCCCAGCATTTT. Protein product: CASSLAIGVRSNQPQHF.

V and J are TRBV6-5 and TRBJ2-7, with a possible D match to TRBD1 (6 bases). Germline V gives CDR1 MNHEY, CDR2 SVGAGI. V lost 0 bases and J 6 bases, leaving 15 bases between the germline ends. There are 15 residues in the CDR3. The CDR3 sequence: CASSYSEGGLSEQYF. The CDR3 DNA reads TGTGCCAGCAGTTACTCGGAAGGGGGTTTGAGCGAGCAGTACTTC.

CDR3 nucleotide sequence: TGTGCCAGCAGCTTCGGACTAGCGCCGAACACCGGGGAGCTGTTTTTT. As protein: CASSFGLAPNTGELFF. The rearrangement links TRBV5-5 to TRBJ2-2; 9 bases line up with TRBD2. The junction had 2 bases not matched to a gene; V was cut back by 2 bases and J by 0 bases. Germline V lookup: CDR1 SGHKS, CDR2 YYEKEE (reference sequence). The CDR3 is 16 amino acids.

The rearrangement links TRBV19 to TRBJ2-2; 12 bases agree with TRBD2. This CDR3 region has 14 residues. Per germline, CDR1 LNHDA and CDR2 SQIVND (reference sequence). Trimming cost V 4 bases and J 7 bases; bases outside gene matches: 1. The CDR3 loop is CASSTTSGGGELFF. In DNA form, the CDR3 reads TGTGCCAGTAGTACGACTAGCGGGGGCGGGGAGCTGTTTTTT.

The chain links TRBV10-3 to TRBJ2-7; 7 bases match TRBD2. V shed 0 bases and J 3 bases; nucleotides not matched to a gene: 8. The CDR3 is 16 residues long. Per germline, CDR1 ENHRY and CDR2 SYGVKD. The CDR3 DNA reads as TGTGCCATCAGTGAGTCGATCGGACTAGGCGACTACGAGCAGTACTTC. This translates into CAISESIGLGDYEQYF.

The genes are TRBV7-2 and TRBJ1-2; TRBD1 matches at 9 bases. Germline CDR1 is SGHTA and CDR2 is FQGNSA. The CDR3 contains 14 residues. The V and J ends lost 2 bases and 7 bases, in that order; junction bases with no gene match: 5. CDR3 amino acids: CASSLNTGGGGYTF. For the CDR3, the DNA is TGTGCCAGCAGCTTAAACACAGGGGGCGGTGGCTACACCTTC.

The CDR3 nucleotides read TGTGCCAGCAGCTTTAAACCTTTAGCTTCTGGCGCTTTCTTT. Translating it yields CASSFKPLASGAFF. J is TRBJ1-1 and V is TRBV7-2; D is ambiguous. V lost 3 bases, J lost 11 bases, and 19 bases lay in between. Germline assignment: CDR1 SGHTA and CDR2 FQGNSA. The CDR3 is 14 amino acids.

The chain uses TRBV5-1 and TRBJ1-4, with 10 bases identical to TRBD1. V lost 4 bases and J lost 6; bases outside the gene matches: 6. There are 15 residues in the CDR3. Germline loops: CDR1 SGHRS, CDR2 YFSETQ. This CDR3 is CASSLRQGADEKLFF. CDR3 coding DNA: TGCGCCAGCAGCCTAAGACAGGGGGCTGATGAAAAACTGTTTTTT.

The rearrangement links TRBV11-2 to TRBJ2-5; D is possibly TRBD1 (6 bases). Trimming left V 5 bases short and J 5 bases short, with 15 bases between. Germline loops: CDR1 SGHAT, CDR2 FQNNGV. The CDR3 spans 14 residues. In nucleotides, the CDR3 is TGTGCCAGCAGCCCGAGCCGGACAGTGGAGACCCAGTACTTC. It codes for CASSPSRTVETQYF.

The V gene is TRBV7-9, the J gene TRBJ1-5, with TRBD1 matching 7 bases. In germline, CDR1 is SEHNR, CDR2 FQNEAQ (reference sequence). CDR3 length equals 14 residues. The junction had 2 bases not matched to a gene; V was cut back by 3 bases and J by 3 bases. CDR3 nucleotide sequence: TGTGCCAGCAGCTTGGGACAGCTCAATCAGCCCCAGCATTTT. Translating it yields CASSLGQLNQPQHF.

The chain couples TRBV21-1 to TRBJ1-5; TRBD1, the table's D call, lacks a check against the DNA. TRBV21-1 is marked as a pseudogene. The length of the CDR3 is 16 residues. This CDR3 is CASSEQGPPSNQPQHF. CDR3 coding DNA: TGTGCCAGCAGCGAACAGGGGCCGCCTAGCAATCAGCCCCAGCATTTT.

J is TRBJ2-7 and V is TRBV28; D might be TRBD2 (5 bases). The germline gives CDR1 MDHEN, CDR2 SYDVKM. The germline V and J ends were trimmed by 7 bases and 3 bases, with 13 bases remaining between them. The CDR3 has 13 residues. The CDR3 protein is CASIPEAGYEQYF. The CDR3 coding sequence is TGTGCCAGCATCCCGGAGGCAGGCTACGAGCAGTACTTC. Together with reference TRBV28 and TRBJ2-7, the CDR3 gives the full variable domain: DVKVTQSSRYLVKRTGEKVFLECVQDMDHENMFWYRQDPGLGLRLIYFSYDVKMKEKGDIPEGYSVSREKKERFSLILESASTNQTSMYLCASIPEAGYEQYFGPGTRLTVT.

The CDR3 loop reads CASSWGLAGKADTQYF. In nucleotides, the CDR3 is TGTGCCAGCAGCTGGGGACTAGCGGGAAAAGCAGATACGCAGTATTTT. The chain combines TRBV7-2 with TRBJ2-3, with 13 nucleotides matching TRBD2. CDR1 is SGHTA, CDR2 FQGNSA, per germline. V dropped 4 bases and J dropped 4; count of bases not matched to a gene: 5. CDR3 size: 16 residues.